Sequencing of this T cell receptor beta chain was carried out in a study of molecular identifiers for immune sequencing clone quantification. CDR3 size: 15 residues. V lost 0 bases and J 4 bases, leaving 12 bases between the germline ends. Germline-derived CDR1 and CDR2 are MGHRA and YSYEKL. This clonotype was counted many times. TCRdb processed the PCR reads anew with MiXCR; each CDR3 protein has one entry. The repertoire holds over 600,000 distinct CDR3 sequences, with just under 20% as singletons. Sequencing was done on a sample of naive CD8+ T cells from blood, with Jurkat cell RNA spiked in. Subset in this sample: FACS-sorted CD8+CD4-CCR7+CD45RA+ naive T cells. The gene calls are TRBV4-1 and TRBJ1-2; no clear D. This TCR came from a human donor in good health. Some libraries in this study had Jurkat cell RNA spiked in. CDR3 bases: TGCGCCAGCAGCCAAGATTCTACGGACGGCTATGGCTACACCTTC. This gives the protein CASSQDSTDGYGYTF.